Listed below are T cell receptor beta chains from one sample, sequenced in a study of CD8 T cells in ankylosing spondylitis. TCRdb called the 5' RACE reads again in MiXCR, with one record for every CDR3 protein. The repertoire has about 120,000 distinct CDR3 sequences, approximately 15% of them found once; the top ten carry 3%. Sequencing was performed on blood, either unsorted or a sorted T cell fraction (not recorded which). The source of these receptors is a female donor with ankylosing spondylitis or in good health (not recorded which). Each CDR3 is given with its conserved first and last residue. The order of the fields is clone size, J gene, D gene, V gene, CDR3 DNA, CDR3 protein. D genes are given only for firm matches. Some rows mark clone size as missing; the rest say once, few, many or name a class of expanded clone.

size: -
J: TRBJ2-3
D: TRBD2
V: TRBV5-1
DNA: TGCGCCAGCAGCTTGGGAGGGGCGCTAGCGGCCACCACAGATACGCAGTATTTT
CDR3: CASSLGGALAATTDTQYF

size: many
J: TRBJ2-3
D: -
V: TRBV27
DNA: TGTGCCAGCAGTTTAAGCAGGGGAGATACGCAGTATTTT
CDR3: CASSLSRGDTQYF

size: few
J: TRBJ1-5
D: -
V: TRBV29-1
DNA: TGCAGCGTTGATCGTAGTAATCAGCTCCAGCATTTT
CDR3: CSVDRSNQLQHF

size: few
J: TRBJ2-2
D: -
V: TRBV20-1
DNA: TGCAGTGCTCTACCTCCCACAGGGCCCGGGGAGCTGTTTTTT
CDR3: CSALPPTGPGELFF

size: few
J: TRBJ2-7
D: -
V: TRBV5-1
DNA: TGCGCCAGCAGCTTTCATGTTCAGGGGCCATCCTACGAGCAGTACTTC
CDR3: CASSFHVQGPSYEQYF

size: many
J: TRBJ2-2
D: TRBD2
V: TRBV20-1
DNA: TGCAGTGCTAGTTTGAGCGGGAGAAACACCGGGGAGCTGTTTTTT
CDR3: CSASLSGRNTGELFF

size: -
J: TRBJ1-1
D: -
V: TRBV30
DNA: TGTGCCTGGAGCCGGGACTCAAAGGGTACTGAAGCTTTCTTT
CDR3: CAWSRDSKGTEAFF

size: many
J: TRBJ2-6
D: -
V: TRBV28
DNA: TGTGCCAGCAGTTTGGTTTTGGCCCCGGGCTCTGGGGCCAACGTCCTGACTTTC
CDR3: CASSLVLAPGSGANVLTF

size: -
J: TRBJ2-2
D: -
V: TRBV5-1
DNA: TGCGCCAGCAGCTTGGCCCTCGGGGAGCTGTTTTTT
CDR3: CASSLALGELFF

size: -
J: TRBJ2-7
D: -
V: TRBV18
DNA: TGTGCCAGCTCACCACCCCTCTCCTACGAGCAGTACTTC
CDR3: CASSPPLSYEQYF

size: many
J: TRBJ2-7
D: -
V: TRBV12-3/TRBV12-4
DNA: TGTGCCAGCAGTTTAGTCGGAGCGTCCTACGAGCAGTACTTC
CDR3: CASSLVGASYEQYF

size: many
J: TRBJ2-3
D: TRBD1
V: TRBV29-1
DNA: TGCAGCGCCAGGACAGGGACCTCACCAGATACGCAGTATTTT
CDR3: CSARTGTSPDTQYF

size: few
J: TRBJ2-5
D: TRBD1
V: TRBV6-5
DNA: TGTGCCAGCAGTTCGGGACAGGGAGGTGGGACCCAGTACTTC
CDR3: CASSSGQGGGTQYF

size: -
J: TRBJ2-1
D: TRBD2
V: TRBV5-1
DNA: TGCGCCAGCAGCCCCCAAGGGGCGGGAGGTCGGAATGAGCAGTTCTTC
CDR3: CASSPQGAGGRNEQFF

size: -
J: TRBJ1-5
D: -
V: TRBV12-3/TRBV12-4
DNA: TGTGCCAGCAGTTCCTCAGGGGACCACCCCCAGCATTTT
CDR3: CASSSSGDHPQHF

size: many
J: TRBJ2-3
D: TRBD1
V: TRBV10-3
DNA: TGTGCCATCAGTGAGGGACAGGGGGCCACAGATACGCAGTATTTT
CDR3: CAISEGQGATDTQYF

size: few
J: TRBJ2-5
D: TRBD1
V: TRBV6-1
DNA: TGTGCCAGCAGTCCATATCGACAGGGGGCGGGACAGACCCAGTACTTC
CDR3: CASSPYRQGAGQTQYF

size: -
J: TRBJ1-3
D: -
V: TRBV7-9
DNA: TGTGCCAGCAGCCGAATTGACACCTCTTACCAGAAAAACACCATATATTTT
CDR3: CASSRIDTSYQKNTIYF

size: -
J: TRBJ2-1
D: -
V: TRBV23-1
DNA: TGCGCCAGCAGTCAATCCCGGACTTGGAATGAGCAGTTCTTC
CDR3: CASSQSRTWNEQFF

size: few
J: TRBJ2-3
D: TRBD2
V: TRBV27
DNA: TGTGCCAGCAGCTCCGGGGGAGGGTTTCGAGATACGCAGTATTTT
CDR3: CASSSGGGFRDTQYF

size: few
J: TRBJ2-7
D: TRBD1
V: TRBV5-6
DNA: TGTGCCAGCAGCTACGGGACAGGTAGCTCCTACGAGCAGTACTTC
CDR3: CASSYGTGSSYEQYF

size: -
J: TRBJ2-4
D: -
V: TRBV6-5
DNA: TGTGCCAGCAGTTACTCAGTGGGGGAAATAGCCAAAAACATTCAGTACTTC
CDR3: CASSYSVGEIAKNIQYF

size: -
J: TRBJ2-1
D: -
V: TRBV28
DNA: TGTGCCAGCAGCGAAGCTGGCAGGGGCTATGAGCAGTTCTTC
CDR3: CASSEAGRGYEQFF

size: many
J: TRBJ2-1
D: TRBD2
V: TRBV29-1
DNA: TGCAGCGTTGGGACAGGACTAGCGGGAGTAGAGCAGTTCTTC
CDR3: CSVGTGLAGVEQFF

size: many
J: TRBJ2-3
D: -
V: TRBV10-3
DNA: TGTGCCATCAGTGAGGGAGCGGCTAGCACAGATACGCAGTATTTT
CDR3: CAISEGAASTDTQYF

size: many
J: TRBJ2-7
D: -
V: TRBV6-5
DNA: TGTGCCAGCAGTTACTCGCCCATCTCCGATCCCTACGAGCAGTACTTC
CDR3: CASSYSPISDPYEQYF

size: few
J: TRBJ1-1
D: -
V: TRBV18
DNA: TGTGCCAGCTCCCTCGTATGGCCGAACACTGAAGCTTTCTTT
CDR3: CASSLVWPNTEAFF

size: few
J: TRBJ2-5
D: TRBD2
V: TRBV5-1
DNA: TGCGCCAGCAGCTTGGATCGAGCGGGGGGGTCCCCCGCGTACTTC
CDR3: CASSLDRAGGSPAYF

size: many
J: TRBJ2-2
D: -
V: TRBV6-4
DNA: TGTGCCAGCAGAATACAGGGGAACACCGGGGAGCTGTTTTTT
CDR3: CASRIQGNTGELFF

size: many
J: TRBJ2-7
D: TRBD2
V: TRBV28
DNA: TGTGCCAGCAGGGTCCCTAGCGGGGGGAAATACGAGCAGTACTTC
CDR3: CASRVPSGGKYEQYF

size: -
J: TRBJ1-1
D: -
V: TRBV12-3/TRBV12-4
DNA: TGTGCCAGCAGTTTAGGGCAGGCGTTGATCACTGAAGCTTTCTTT
CDR3: CASSLGQALITEAFF